This T cell receptor (beta chain) was observed in a study of blood T cell repertoires in COVID-19. Study context: Acute-phase and convalescent COVID-19 samples originated in the United States, Italy and Spain. T cells, B-cell-depleted T cells, or PBMCs supplied cDNA or gDNA.

In the original workflow: Scientists estimated how many nucleated cells there were by amplifying reference gene primers. Clones were sequenced by immunoSEQ multiplex PCR, and TCRdb holds only the in-frame ones, with some missing. V and J calls and clone size are those listed in that table; D and trimming were worked out from the DNA. The sample lists hundreds of thousands of clones, about 85% seen once, with less than 15% in the top ten. The CDR3 extends over 15 amino acids. The TCR originated in a human donor in a cohort sampled during active COVID-19. The sequenced material came from peripheral blood. V gene TRBV12-1 combines with J gene TRBJ1-2; the table's D gene call, TRBD1, was not cross checked with the DNA. TRBV12-1 is a pseudogene locus. CDR3 region: CASSPTGQGAYGYTF. The CDR3 coding sequence is TGTGCCAGCAGCCCGACTGGACAGGGGGCCTATGGCTACACCTTC.